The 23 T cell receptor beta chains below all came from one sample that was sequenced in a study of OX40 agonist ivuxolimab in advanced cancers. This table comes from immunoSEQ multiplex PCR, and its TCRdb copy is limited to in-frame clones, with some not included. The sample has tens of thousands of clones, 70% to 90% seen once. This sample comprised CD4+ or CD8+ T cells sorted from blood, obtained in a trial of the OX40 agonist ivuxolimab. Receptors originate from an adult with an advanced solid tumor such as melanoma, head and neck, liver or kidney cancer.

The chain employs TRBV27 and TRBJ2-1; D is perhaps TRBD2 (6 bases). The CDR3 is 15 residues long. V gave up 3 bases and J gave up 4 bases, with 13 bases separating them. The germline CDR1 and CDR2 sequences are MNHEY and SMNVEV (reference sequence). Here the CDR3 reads CASSFGLATYNEQFF. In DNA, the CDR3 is TGTGCCAGCAGTTTCGGCCTAGCGACGTACAATGAGCAGTTCTTC.

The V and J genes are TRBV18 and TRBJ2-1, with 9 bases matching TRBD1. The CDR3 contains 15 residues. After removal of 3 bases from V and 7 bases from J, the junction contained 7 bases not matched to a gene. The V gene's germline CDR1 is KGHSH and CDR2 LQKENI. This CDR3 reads CASSPLRQGGNEQFF. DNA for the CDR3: TGTGCCAGCTCACCCCTCCGACAGGGGGGTAATGAGCAGTTCTTC.

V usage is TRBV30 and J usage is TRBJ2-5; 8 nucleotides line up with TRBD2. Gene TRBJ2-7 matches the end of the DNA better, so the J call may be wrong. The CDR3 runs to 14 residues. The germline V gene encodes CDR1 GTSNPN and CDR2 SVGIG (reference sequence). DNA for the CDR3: TGTGCCTGCCTCCCCTTGGGAGCGGGAGACGAGCAGTACTTC. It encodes CACLPLGAGDEQYF.

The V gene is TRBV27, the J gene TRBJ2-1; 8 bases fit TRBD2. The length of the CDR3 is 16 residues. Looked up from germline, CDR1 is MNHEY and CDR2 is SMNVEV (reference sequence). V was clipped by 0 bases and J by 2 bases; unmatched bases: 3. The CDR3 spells CASSLSGSGAYNEQFF. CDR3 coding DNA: TGTGCCAGCAGTTTATCAGGTAGCGGGGCCTACAATGAGCAGTTCTTC.

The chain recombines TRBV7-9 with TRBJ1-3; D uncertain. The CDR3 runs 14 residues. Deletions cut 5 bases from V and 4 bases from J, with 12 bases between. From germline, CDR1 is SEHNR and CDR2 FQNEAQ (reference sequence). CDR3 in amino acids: CASSEELVGNTIYF. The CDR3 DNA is TGTGCCAGCAGCGAAGAATTAGTCGGAAACACCATATATTTT. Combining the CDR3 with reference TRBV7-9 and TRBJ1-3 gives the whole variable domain DTGVSQNPRHKITKRGQNVTFRCDPISEHNRLYWYRQTLGQGPEFLTYFQNEAQLEKSRLLSDRFSAERPKGSFSTLEIQRTEQGDSAMYLCASSEELVGNTIYFGEGSWLTVV.

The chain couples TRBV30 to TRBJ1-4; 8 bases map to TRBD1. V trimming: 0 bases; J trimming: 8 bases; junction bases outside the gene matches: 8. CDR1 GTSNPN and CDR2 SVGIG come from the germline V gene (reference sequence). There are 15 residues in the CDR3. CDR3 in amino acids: CAWSVPGGEVEKLFF. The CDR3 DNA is TGTGCCTGGAGTGTACCAGGGGGCGAGGTCGAAAAACTGTTTTTT.

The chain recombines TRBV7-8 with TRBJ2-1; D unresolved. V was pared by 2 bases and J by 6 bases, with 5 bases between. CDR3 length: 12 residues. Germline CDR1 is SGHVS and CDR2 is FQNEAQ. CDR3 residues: CASSLFGNEQFF. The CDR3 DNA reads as TGTGCCAGCAGCTTATTTGGCAATGAGCAGTTCTTC.

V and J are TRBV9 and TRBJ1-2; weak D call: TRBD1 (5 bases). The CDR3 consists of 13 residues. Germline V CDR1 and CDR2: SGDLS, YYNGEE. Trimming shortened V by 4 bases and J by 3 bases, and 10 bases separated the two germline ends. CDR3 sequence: CASSRWGDYGYTF. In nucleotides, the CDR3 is TGTGCCAGCAGCCGGTGGGGGGACTATGGCTACACCTTC. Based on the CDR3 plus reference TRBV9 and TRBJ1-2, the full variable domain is DSGVTQTPKHLITATGQRVTLRCSPRSGDLSVYWYQQSLDQGLQFLIQYYNGEERAKGNILERFSAQQFPDLHSELNLSSLELGDSALYFCASSRWGDYGYTFGSGTRLTVV.

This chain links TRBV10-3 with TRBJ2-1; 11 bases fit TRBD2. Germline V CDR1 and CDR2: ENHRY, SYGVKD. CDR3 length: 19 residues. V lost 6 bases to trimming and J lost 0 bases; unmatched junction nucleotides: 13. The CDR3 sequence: CAIRQPGLADLSSYNEQFF. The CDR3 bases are TGTGCCATCAGGCAACCGGGACTAGCGGACCTAAGCTCCTACAATGAGCAGTTCTTC.

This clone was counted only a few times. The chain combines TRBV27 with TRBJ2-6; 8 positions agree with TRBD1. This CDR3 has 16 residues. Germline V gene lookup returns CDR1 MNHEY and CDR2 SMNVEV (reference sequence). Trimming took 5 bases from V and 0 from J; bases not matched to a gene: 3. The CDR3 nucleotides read TGTGCCAGCAGTGGACAGGGTTACTCTGGGGCCAACGTCCTGACTTTC. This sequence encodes CASSGQGYSGANVLTF.

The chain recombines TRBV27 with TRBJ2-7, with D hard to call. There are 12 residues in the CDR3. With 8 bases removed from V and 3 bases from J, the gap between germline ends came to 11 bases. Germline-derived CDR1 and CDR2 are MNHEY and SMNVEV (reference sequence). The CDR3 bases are TGTGCCAGCGGCCCCAATAACTACGAGCAGTACTTC. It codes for CASGPNNYEQYF.

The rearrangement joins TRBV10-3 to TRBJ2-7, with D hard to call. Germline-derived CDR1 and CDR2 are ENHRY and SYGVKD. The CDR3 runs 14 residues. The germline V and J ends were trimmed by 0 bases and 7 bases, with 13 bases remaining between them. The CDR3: CAISESPAGSEQYF. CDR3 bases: TGTGCCATCAGTGAGTCGCCGGCCGGATCGGAGCAGTACTTC.

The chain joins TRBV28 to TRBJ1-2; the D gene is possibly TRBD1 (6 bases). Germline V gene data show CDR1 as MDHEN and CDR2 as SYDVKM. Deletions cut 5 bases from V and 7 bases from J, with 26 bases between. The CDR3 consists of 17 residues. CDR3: CASSPLGGTGYRGGYTF. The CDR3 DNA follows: TGTGCCAGCAGTCCACTAGGCGGAACAGGGTATCGTGGTGGCTACACCTTC.

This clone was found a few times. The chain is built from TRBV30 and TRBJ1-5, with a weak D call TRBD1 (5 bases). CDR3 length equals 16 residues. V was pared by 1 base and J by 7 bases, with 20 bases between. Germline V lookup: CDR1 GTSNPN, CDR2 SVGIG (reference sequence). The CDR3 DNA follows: TGTGCCTGGAGTGATCGGGATGGGGGGGGAAGGCAGCCCCAGCATTTT. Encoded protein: CAWSDRDGGGRQPQHF.

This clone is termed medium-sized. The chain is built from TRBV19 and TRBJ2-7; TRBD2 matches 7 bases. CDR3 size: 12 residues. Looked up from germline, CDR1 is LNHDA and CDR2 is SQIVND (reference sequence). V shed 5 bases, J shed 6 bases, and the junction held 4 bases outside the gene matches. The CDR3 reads CASSPGGGEQYF. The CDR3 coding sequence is TGTGCCAGTAGTCCCGGCGGGGGCGAGCAGTACTTC.

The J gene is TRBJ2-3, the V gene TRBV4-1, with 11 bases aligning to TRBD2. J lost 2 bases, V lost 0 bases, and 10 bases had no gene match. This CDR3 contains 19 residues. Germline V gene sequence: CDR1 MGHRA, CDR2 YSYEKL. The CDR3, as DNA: TGCGCCAGCAGCCAAGAAGCGGGACTAGCGGTACTAGTCACAGATACGCAGTATTTT. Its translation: CASSQEAGLAVLVTDTQYF.

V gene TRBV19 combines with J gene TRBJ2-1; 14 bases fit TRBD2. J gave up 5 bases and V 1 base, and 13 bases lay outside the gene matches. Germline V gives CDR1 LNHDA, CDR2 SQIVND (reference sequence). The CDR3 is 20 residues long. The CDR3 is CASSIGFATSGRALDNEQFF. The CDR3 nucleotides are TGTGCCAGTAGTATAGGATTTGCGACTAGCGGGAGGGCCCTCGACAATGAGCAGTTCTTC.

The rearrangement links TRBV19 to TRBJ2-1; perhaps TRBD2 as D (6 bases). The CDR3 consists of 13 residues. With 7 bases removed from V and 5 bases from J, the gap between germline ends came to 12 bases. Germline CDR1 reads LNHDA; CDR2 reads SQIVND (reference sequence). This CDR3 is CASKLSGHNEQFF. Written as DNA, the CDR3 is TGTGCCAGTAAACTTAGCGGCCACAATGAGCAGTTCTTC.

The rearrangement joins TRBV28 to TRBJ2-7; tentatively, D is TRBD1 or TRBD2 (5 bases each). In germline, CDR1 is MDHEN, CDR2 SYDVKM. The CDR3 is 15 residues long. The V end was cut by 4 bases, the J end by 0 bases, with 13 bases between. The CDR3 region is CASSSGWGNSYEQYF. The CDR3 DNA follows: TGTGCCAGCAGTTCCGGATGGGGGAACTCCTACGAGCAGTACTTC.

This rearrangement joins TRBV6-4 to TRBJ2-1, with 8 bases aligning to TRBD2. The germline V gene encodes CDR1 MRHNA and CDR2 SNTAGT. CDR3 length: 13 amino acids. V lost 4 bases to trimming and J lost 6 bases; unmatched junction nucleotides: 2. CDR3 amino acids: CASSAGTSNEQFF. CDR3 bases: TGTGCCAGCAGTGCCGGGACTAGCAATGAGCAGTTCTTC.

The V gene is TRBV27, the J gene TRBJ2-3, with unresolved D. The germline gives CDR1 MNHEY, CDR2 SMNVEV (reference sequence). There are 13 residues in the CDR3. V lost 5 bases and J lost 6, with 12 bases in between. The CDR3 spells CASSPMGGDTQYF. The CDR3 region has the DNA TGTGCCAGCAGTCCCATGGGTGGGGATACGCAGTATTTT.

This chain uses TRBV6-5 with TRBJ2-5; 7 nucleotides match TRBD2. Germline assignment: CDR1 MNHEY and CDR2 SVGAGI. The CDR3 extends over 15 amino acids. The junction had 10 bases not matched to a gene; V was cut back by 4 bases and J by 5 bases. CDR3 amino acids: CASSSTGTMMETQYF. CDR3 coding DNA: TGTGCCAGCAGTTCAACCGGGACTATGATGGAGACCCAGTACTTC.

The CDR3: CSVEGYNGNEQYF. The CDR3 coding sequence is TGCAGCGTTGAGGGGTATAATGGCAACGAGCAGTACTTC. The chain joins TRBV29-1 to TRBJ2-7; no clear D. CDR1 and CDR2 (germline): SQVTM, ANQGSEA. Trimming stripped 3 bases from V and 5 bases from J, with 14 bases between. This CDR3 is 13 amino acids long.